Presented here are 29 T cell receptor beta chains from one specimen sequenced in a study of radiation and T cells in renal cell carcinoma. Using immunoSEQ multiplex PCR, the repertoire was profiled, and TCRdb retains in-frame clones only, with some absent. The sample has around 22,000 clones, roughly 60% seen once; the top ten hold approximately 22%. Treatment noted: treatment-naive control, cytoreductive nephrectomy. The source was tumor tissue, collected from a patient whose treatment was nephrectomy without radiotherapy. The origin of the receptors is a man between 40 and 49 years old with renal cell carcinoma.

The chain is built from TRBV18 and TRBJ1-2; no reliable D call. CDR1 and CDR2 (germline): KGHSH, LQKENI. CDR3 size: 14 residues. V was shortened by 3 bases and J by 2 bases, with 10 bases between the two germline ends. Here the CDR3 reads CASSPSRRNYGYTF. DNA of the CDR3: TGTGCCAGCTCACCGAGTAGACGGAACTATGGCTACACCTTC.

The V gene is TRBV28, the J gene TRBJ1-2, with 7 nucleotides matching TRBD1. The junction had 12 bases not matched to a gene; V was cut back by 7 bases and J by 7 bases. CDR1 and CDR2 (germline): MDHEN, SYDVKM. The CDR3 covers 14 residues. For the CDR3, the DNA is TGTGCCAGCACCCCGGGAGGGGGCGCGGGTGGCTACACCTTC. Protein product: CASTPGGGAGGYTF.

The J gene is TRBJ1-6, the V gene TRBV2; D is possibly TRBD1 (5 bases). Germline lookup yields CDR1 SNHLY and CDR2 FYNNEI. Trimming removed 5 bases at V and 6 bases at J, with 14 bases between. The CDR3 totals 15 residues. The CDR3 DNA sequence: TGTGCCAGCAGTATCGAGGGGACGTCTAATTCACCCCTCCACTTT. Translation gives CASSIEGTSNSPLHF. Drawing the rest from reference TRBV2 and TRBJ1-6, the complete variable domain is EPEVTQTPSHQVTQMGQEVILRCVPISNHLYFYWYRQILGQKVEFLVSFYNNEISEKSEIFDDQFSVERPDGSNFTLKIRSTKLEDSAMYFCASSIEGTSNSPLHFGNGTRLTVT.

The chain employs TRBV4-3 and TRBJ2-2; 10 nucleotides agree with TRBD2. The V gene's germline CDR1 is LGHNA and CDR2 YSLEER. The CDR3 covers 17 residues. Trimming took 0 bases from V and 4 from J; bases not matched to a gene: 5. The CDR3 DNA reads TGCGCCAGCAGCCAAGACTGGCTAGCGGGGGCCACCGGGGAGCTGTTTTTT. Its protein is CASSQDWLAGATGELFF.

Only one count was recorded for this clone. This chain joins TRBV5-6 and TRBJ1-1; D ambiguous. The germline CDR1 and CDR2 sequences are SGHDT and YYEEEE. The CDR3 covers 15 residues. V dropped 4 bases and J dropped 5 bases, with 18 bases sitting between them. The DNA of the CDR3 is TGTGCCAGCAGCCGGGAGAGGCTAAGAGGGACTGAAGCTTTCTTT. Encoded protein: CASSRERLRGTEAFF.

A few counts support this clone. V is TRBV9 and J is TRBJ2-1; 13 bases match TRBD2. V shed 0 bases, J shed 9 bases, and the junction held 6 bases outside the gene matches. The CDR3 totals 16 residues. Germline CDR1 is SGDLS and CDR2 is YYNGEE. CDR3 DNA sequence: TGTGCCAGCAGCGTAGGCGGACTAGCGGGAGCTGGTGAGCAGTTCTTC. Translation: CASSVGGLAGAGEQFF.

In this sample, this clone turned up once. V and J are TRBV30 and TRBJ2-3, with TRBD2 as a possible D gene (6 bases). Trimming left V 3 bases short and J 2 bases short, with 15 bases between. The CDR3 spans 15 residues. Germline CDR1 and CDR2: GTSNPN and SVGIG (reference sequence). CDR3: CAWSLGGDFTDTQYF. In nucleotides, the CDR3 is TGTGCCTGGAGCCTCGGCGGGGACTTCACAGATACGCAGTATTTT.

This clone was seen a handful of times. This sequence joins TRBV7-2 and TRBJ2-1; TRBD2 matches 8 bases. The CDR3 covers 15 residues. Germline CDR1 SGHTA, CDR2 FQGNSA. The V gene end was trimmed by 8 bases and the J gene end by 2 bases; junction bases not matched to a gene: 8. CDR3 residues: CASVLTSVAYNEQFF. The CDR3, as DNA: TGTGCCAGCGTATTGACTAGCGTAGCCTACAATGAGCAGTTCTTC.

The rearrangement joins TRBV19 to TRBJ2-6; D call uncertain. The CDR3 runs to 14 residues. V dropped 3 bases and J dropped 2 bases, with 5 bases sitting between them. CDR1 is LNHDA, CDR2 SQIVND, per germline (reference sequence). Here the CDR3 DNA reads TGTGCCAGTAGTATGGTGGCTGGGGCCAACGTCCTGACTTTC. It translates to CASSMVAGANVLTF.

The chain uses TRBV5-1 and TRBJ2-2; D gene unclear. The CDR3 extends over 16 amino acids. V was pared by 0 bases and J by 0 bases, with 9 bases between. Per the germline V gene, CDR1 is SGHRS and CDR2 is YFSETQ. For the CDR3, the DNA is TGCGCCAGCAGCTTGGACGGAATCGCGAACACCGGGGAGCTGTTTTTT. Its protein is CASSLDGIANTGELFF. Combining the CDR3 with reference TRBV5-1 and TRBJ2-2 gives the whole variable domain KAGVTQTPRYLIKTRGQQVTLSCSPISGHRSVSWYQQTPGQGLQFLFEYFSETQRNKGNFPGRFSGRQFSNSRSEMNVSTLELGDSALYLCASSLDGIANTGELFFGEGSRLTVL.

This clone came up a few times. The chain is built from TRBV19 and TRBJ1-1; no reliable D call. CDR1 LNHDA and CDR2 SQIVND come from the germline V gene (reference sequence). Trimming shortened V by 9 bases and J by 1 base, and 12 bases separated the two germline ends. The CDR3 has 13 amino acids. DNA for the CDR3: TGTGCCAGCTTTCCCCCGGGGAACACTGAAGCTTTCTTT. It specifies CASFPPGNTEAFF.

Remarks on this clone: One end of the junction does not line up with germline, which may come from a read error. The V and J genes are TRBV5-5 and TRBJ1-5; D gene ambiguous. Germline CDR1 is SGHKS and CDR2 is YYEKEE (reference sequence). This CDR3 comprises 8 residues. This chain's CDR3 is CASPRMNF. The DNA of the CDR3 is TGTGCCAGCCCCCGGATGAATTTT.

This sequence joins TRBV7-2 and TRBJ2-5; 10 bases match TRBD1. The V segment lost 5 bases and the J segment 5 bases; nucleotides outside the gene matches: 8. Germline-derived CDR1 and CDR2 are SGHTA and FQGNSA. The CDR3 covers 15 residues. The CDR3 nucleotides are TGTGCCAGCAGCGCAAGGGACAGGGGTAGGGAGACCCAGTACTTC. Protein: CASSARDRGRETQYF.

V gene TRBV9 combines with J gene TRBJ2-1, with no clear D. Germline assignment: CDR1 SGDLS and CDR2 YYNGEE. The CDR3 has 14 amino acids. V lost 0 bases to trimming and J lost 4 bases, with 8 bases between them. CDR3 residues: CASSVESGYNEQFF. DNA for the CDR3: TGTGCCAGCAGCGTAGAGTCAGGTTACAATGAGCAGTTCTTC.

The chain employs TRBV6-5 and TRBJ1-6, with a tentative D call TRBD1 (5 bases). CDR3 length: 14 amino acids. The V gene lost 6 bases and the J gene lost 9 bases, with 15 bases spanning the gap. Germline loops: CDR1 MNHEY, CDR2 SVGAGI. The CDR3 protein is CASSLWLGTSPLHF. The CDR3 region has the DNA TGTGCCAGCAGCCTGTGGCTCGGGACTTCACCCCTCCACTTT.

The chain recombines TRBV4-1 with TRBJ2-1, with D maybe TRBD1 (5 bases). The V end lost 0 bases, the J end lost 0 bases, and 6 bases lay between the germline ends. This CDR3 has 15 residues. Germline V CDR1 and CDR2: MGHRA, YSYEKL. The CDR3 nucleotides read TGCGCCAGCAGCCAAGATAGGGGCTCCTACAATGAGCAGTTCTTC. Encoded protein: CASSQDRGSYNEQFF.

This chain joins TRBV19 and TRBJ1-1, with 8 bases matching TRBD1. The CDR3 has 13 residues. CDR1 and CDR2 (germline): LNHDA, SQIVND (reference sequence). J lost 5 bases, V lost 4 bases, and 3 bases had no gene match. The CDR3 coding sequence is TGTGCCAGTAGTACAGGGGGCAGTACTGAAGCTTTCTTT. Translation: CASSTGGSTEAFF. The full variable domain, with the rest looked up from reference TRBV19 and TRBJ1-1, is DGGITQSPKYLFRKEGQNVTLSCEQNLNHDAMYWYRQDPGQGLRLIYYSQIVNDFQKGDIAEGYSVSREKKESFPLTVTSAQKNPTAFYLCASSTGGSTEAFFGQGTRLTVV.

The chain combines TRBV5-1 with TRBJ1-1; no firm D call. The CDR3 covers 13 residues. Trimming removed 3 bases at V and 7 bases at J, with 13 bases between. Germline loops: CDR1 SGHRS, CDR2 YFSETQ. The CDR3 protein is CASSSEDISEAFF. The CDR3, as DNA: TGCGCCAGCAGCTCCGAAGACATCAGTGAAGCTTTCTTT.

This clone was detected only a few times. The chain recombines TRBV6-5 with TRBJ2-1, with 8 bases identical to TRBD2. Germline V gene lookup returns CDR1 MNHEY and CDR2 SVGAGI. Germline trimming cut 4 bases from V and 9 bases from J; bases unmatched to any gene: 8. The CDR3 covers 14 residues. The CDR3 coding sequence is TGTGCCAGCAGTTGGACTAGCCAGCATAGTGAGCAGTTCTTC. Amino acids: CASSWTSQHSEQFF.

This clone has more than one count but fewer than ten. The CDR3 is CASRGLVEAFF. CDR3 in DNA: TGTGCCAGCAGGGGTCTTGTTGAAGCTTTCTTT. The gene calls are TRBV6-5 and TRBJ1-1, with D unclear. The CDR3 contains 11 residues. Trimming stripped 6 bases from V and 7 bases from J, with 9 bases between. Germline values: CDR1 MNHEY, CDR2 SVGAGI.

The J gene is TRBJ2-1, the V gene TRBV5-1; the match to TRBD2 covers 7 bases. J was trimmed by 9 bases and V by 4 bases; bases with no gene match: 4. This CDR3 has 12 residues. Germline V gives CDR1 SGHRS, CDR2 YFSETQ. CDR3 region: CASSRTRIEQFF. DNA for the CDR3: TGCGCCAGCAGCCGGACTAGGATTGAGCAGTTCTTC.

The V call is TRBV15, the J call TRBJ2-2; a weak D match, TRBD1 (5 bases). Trimming stripped 1 base from V and 5 bases from J, with 11 bases between. CDR1 is LNHNV and CDR2 is YYDKDF in the germline V gene (reference sequence). The CDR3 sequence is 15 residues long. The CDR3 bases are TGTGCCACCAGCAGAGCCGGCAGGGTGACCGGGGAGCTGTTTTTT. Translating it yields CATSRAGRVTGELFF. The full variable domain, with the rest looked up from reference TRBV15 and TRBJ2-2, is DAMVIQNPRYQVTQFGKPVTLSCSQTLNHNVMYWYQQKSSQAPKLLFHYYDKDFNNEADTPDNFQSRRPNTSFCFLDIRSPGLGDTAMYLCATSRAGRVTGELFFGEGSRLTVL.

The chain uses TRBV7-9 and TRBJ2-2, with D perhaps TRBD2 (5 bases). V lost 4 bases and J lost 2, with 17 bases in between. Germline V CDR1 and CDR2: SEHNR, FQNEAQ (reference sequence). The CDR3 spans 17 residues. The DNA of the CDR3 is TGTGCCAGCAGCTCCCGTCGAGGAGCGGAAAACACCGGGGAGCTGTTTTTT. Encoded protein: CASSSRRGAENTGELFF.

The chain employs TRBV5-6 and TRBJ2-7, with TRBD2 matching 9 bases. The CDR3 sequence is 15 residues long. V dropped 5 bases and J dropped 2; count of bases not matched to a gene: 8. CDR1 and CDR2 (germline): SGHDT, YYEEEE. Written as DNA, the CDR3 is TGTGCCAGCAGTTTCCGACTAGCGGCTACCTACGAGCAGTACTTC. It translates to CASSFRLAATYEQYF.

A word on this clone: The junction departs from germline at one end; a sequencing error may be responsible. This chain connects TRBV4-1 to TRBJ1-5; D not certain. The CDR3 extends over 15 amino acids. Germline V CDR1 and CDR2: MGHRA, YSYEKL. For the CDR3, the DNA is TGTGCCAGCAGCCACCACGTTTATAGCAATCAGCCCCAGCATTTT. Translating it yields CASSHHVYSNQPQHF.

J is TRBJ2-2 and V is TRBV14; the D gene is possibly TRBD1 (6 bases). V was trimmed by 4 bases and J by 6 bases, leaving 15 bases between them. The V gene's germline CDR1 is SGHDN and CDR2 FVKESK. The CDR3 totals 15 residues. The CDR3 is CASSPLRTGPGELFF. CDR3 DNA: TGTGCCAGCAGCCCCCTCCGTACAGGGCCCGGGGAGCTGTTTTTT.

This clone has just a few counts. This chain joins TRBV18 and TRBJ2-7; 7 bases fit TRBD2. The V segment lost 3 bases and the J segment 4 bases; nucleotides outside the gene matches: 3. The CDR3 has 13 amino acids. Germline V gene data show CDR1 as KGHSH and CDR2 as LQKENI. The DNA of the CDR3 is TGTGCCAGCTCACCCGGGGGGTCATACGAGCAGTACGTC. The encoded protein is CASSPGGSYEQYV.

The chain uses TRBV6-1 and TRBJ1-1; 7 bases are a match to TRBD1. The CDR3 sequence is 15 residues long. J lost 2 bases, V lost 5 bases, and 8 bases had no gene match. CDR1 is MNHNS, CDR2 SASEGT, per germline. CDR3 loop: CASSPEGQTNTEAFF. The CDR3 nucleotides read TGTGCCAGCAGTCCGGAGGGACAGACCAACACTGAAGCTTTCTTT.

The chain recombines TRBV20-1 with TRBJ2-5; D gene ambiguous. Trimming shortened V by 7 bases and J by 2 bases, and 5 bases separated the two germline ends. The CDR3 extends over 10 amino acids. Germline CDR1 and CDR2: DFQATT and SNEGSKA (reference sequence). This chain's CDR3 is CSVGQETQYF. The CDR3 region has the DNA TGCAGTGTAGGACAAGAGACCCAGTACTTC.